The entry below gives a single T cell receptor (beta chain) sequence along with its context. Its antigen is unidentified. Germline CDR1 MDHEN, CDR2 SYDVKM. Deletions cut 5 bases from V and 4 bases from J, with 17 bases between. There are 15 residues in the CDR3. This sample is part of a study of cytomegalovirus exposure and HLA in healthy donors. Overall study results and limits: Follow-up analysis seemed to connect common viral pathogens with several of the most significant clusters identified. The CMV antigen specificity of a few CMV-associated chains was confirmed through in vitro analysis. In a later analysis, at a false discovery rate of 0.05, approximately 15,000 TCR beta sequences matched HLA alleles.

This PCR relied on a set of 60 Vbeta primers and 13 Jbeta primers. Generated by immunoSEQ multiplex PCR, the TCRdb table keeps only in-frame clones and is missing some. The sample records 140,000 to 150,000 clones, roughly 70% being singletons. The TCR originated in a woman in her fifties or sixties in good health and CMV-seropositive. The sequencing input was PBMCs. The chain employs TRBV28 and TRBJ1-2, with D unclear. Here the CDR3 reads CASSQNLPRSYGYTF. The CDR3 DNA sequence: TGTGCCAGCAGTCAAAATCTCCCCAGGTCCTATGGCTACACCTTC.